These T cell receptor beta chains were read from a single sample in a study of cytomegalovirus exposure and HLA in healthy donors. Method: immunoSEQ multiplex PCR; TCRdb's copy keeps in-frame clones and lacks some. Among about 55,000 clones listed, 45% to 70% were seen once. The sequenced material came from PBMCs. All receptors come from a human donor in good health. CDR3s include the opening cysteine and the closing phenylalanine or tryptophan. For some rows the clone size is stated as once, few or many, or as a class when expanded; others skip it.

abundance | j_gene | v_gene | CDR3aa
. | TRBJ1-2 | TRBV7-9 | CASSPSRQGDGYTF
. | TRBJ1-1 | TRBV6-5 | CASRLGGFDTEAFF
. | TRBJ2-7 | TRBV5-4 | CASSLVRQGAYEQYF
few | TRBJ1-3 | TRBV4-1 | CASSPSIGQRSGNTIYF
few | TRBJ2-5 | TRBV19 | CASNELAGGRETQYF
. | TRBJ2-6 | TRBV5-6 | CASSFQSGANVLTF
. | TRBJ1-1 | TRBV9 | CASSPFWTARGEAFF
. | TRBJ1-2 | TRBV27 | CASSRGTGATYGYTF
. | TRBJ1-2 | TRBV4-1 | CASRKIGRGDGGYTF
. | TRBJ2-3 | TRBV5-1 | CVSSALYGGRTDTQYF
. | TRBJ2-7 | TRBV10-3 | CAISAGQAFPAYEQYF
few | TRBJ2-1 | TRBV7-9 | CASRNSGGTTLSHEQFF
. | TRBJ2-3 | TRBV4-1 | CASSQDYAGESTDTQYF
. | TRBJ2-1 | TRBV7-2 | CASRGGGVFTNEQFF
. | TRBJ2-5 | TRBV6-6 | CASVAGGSPQETQYF
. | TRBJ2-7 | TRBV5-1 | CASSSGTGGRPSYEQYF
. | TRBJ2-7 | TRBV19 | CASSSRDSYEQYF
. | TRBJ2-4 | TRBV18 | CASSPESGTSKNIQYF
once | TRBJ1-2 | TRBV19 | CASSTYILAPFTF
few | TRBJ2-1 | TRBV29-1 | CSYPPRKPGGNSEQFF
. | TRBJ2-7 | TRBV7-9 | CASSKGLKQGARTYEQYF
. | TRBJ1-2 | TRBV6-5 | CASSTTRSEGYTF
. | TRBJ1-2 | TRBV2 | CASSETGNYGYTF
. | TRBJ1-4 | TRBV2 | CASSENRGYEKLFF
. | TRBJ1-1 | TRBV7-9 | CASSLTRTEAFF
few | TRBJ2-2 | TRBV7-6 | CASRSHGTGSTGELFF
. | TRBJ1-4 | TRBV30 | CAWSATTGPSEKLFF
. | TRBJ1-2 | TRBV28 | CASRLAGGGNYGYTF
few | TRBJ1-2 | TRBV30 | CAWTRDTKAYGYTF
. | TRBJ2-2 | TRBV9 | CASSGLIVGELFF
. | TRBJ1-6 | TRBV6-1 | CASGRDTDMNSPLHF
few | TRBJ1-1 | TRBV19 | CASSIQGAMNTEAFF
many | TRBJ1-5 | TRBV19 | CASSTGHPSNQPQHF
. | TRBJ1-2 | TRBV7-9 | CASSLDSVVYYGYTF
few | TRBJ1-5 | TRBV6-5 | CASSTLQGAQQPQHF
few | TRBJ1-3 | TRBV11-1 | CASSSGGSNSGNTIYF
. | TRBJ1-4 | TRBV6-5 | CASSANRESEKLFF
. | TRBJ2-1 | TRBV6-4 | CASSDLSGGANEQFF
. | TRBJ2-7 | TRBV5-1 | CASSLTAGQGMYEQYF
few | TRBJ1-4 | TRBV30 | CAWSGSWEKLFF
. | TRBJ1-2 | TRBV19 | CASSIEGGASHAYGYTF
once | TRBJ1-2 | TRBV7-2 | CASSVSGTGSYGYTF
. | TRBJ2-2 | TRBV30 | CAVTRQGNTGELFF
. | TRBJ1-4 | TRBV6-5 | CASRTHRGGEKLFF
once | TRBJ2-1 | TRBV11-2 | CASSLVPRGFNEQFF
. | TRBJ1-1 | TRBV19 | CASSPRTGRNTEAFF
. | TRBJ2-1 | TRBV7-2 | CASSLALTGGKEQFF
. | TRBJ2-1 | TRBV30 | CAWNSPAGVNEQFF